The entry below describes one T cell receptor beta chain. Its antigen is still unknown. These data are taken from a study of T-cell reconstitution after alpha-beta-depleted transplantation in children. Whole-study findings and limits: Expanded clones from the graft, numbering several hundred, reportedly supplied alpha-beta T cells about two months after transplant.

It was with unique molecular identifiers that the TCRbeta library was prepared. MiXCR was run by TCRdb on the PCR reads, yielding one entry per CDR3 protein. The sample includes some 180,000 distinct CDR3 sequences, under 8.5% seen only once; the top ten take more than 5.5%. The sample here was PBMCs, taken before TCRalphabeta/CD19-depleted stem cell transplant. The TCR originated in a boy aged 2 to 9 with acute lymphoblastic leukemia, due to receive a stem cell transplant.

The CDR3 region has the DNA TGTGCCAGCAGCTTAGCCGCAGGGAACCGCTACACCTTC. Protein sequence: CASSLAAGNRYTF. The chain employs TRBV7-2 and TRBJ1-2, with D perhaps matching TRBD1 (5 bases). V was trimmed by 0 bases and J by 9 bases, leaving 11 bases between them. Germline lookup yields CDR1 SGHTA and CDR2 FQGNSA. CDR3 length: 13 amino acids. Looking up the rest from reference TRBV7-2 and TRBJ1-2 gives the full variable domain: GAGVSQSPSNKVTEKGKDVELRCDPISGHTALYWYRQSLGQGLEFLIYFQGNSAPDKSGLPSDRFSAERTGGSVSTLTIQRTQQEDSAVYLCASSLAAGNRYTFGSGTRLTVV.